These T cell receptor beta chains were read from a single sample in a study of blood T cell repertoires in COVID-19. The repertoire was sequenced with immunoSEQ multiplex PCR; TCRdb's copy has only in-frame clones and lacks some. The top ten clones hold 1.5% to 2.5% of a sample with roughly 74,000 clones, around 88% of them seen once. The specimen was peripheral blood. Receptors originate from a woman older than 75 with active or convalescent COVID-19. Both conserved end residues are part of each CDR3. The D gene is left open where the match is weak. Size is stated for part of the rows, as once, few or many counts, or as a class when the clone is expanded.

V	length	size	D	J	CDR3	DNA
TRBV25-1	16	.	.	TRBJ2-1	CASSDNSGVSYNEQFF	TGTGCCAGCAGTGATAACTCGGGGGTCTCCTACAATGAGCAGTTCTTC
TRBV19	16	.	.	TRBJ1-6	CASSSLSAGAPRTLHF	TGTGCCAGTAGTTCCCTTTCAGCGGGGGCCCCCAGGACCCTCCACTTT
TRBV27	18	.	.	TRBJ2-6	CASSLWGGLPSGANVLTF	TGTGCCAGCAGTTTATGGGGGGGGCTACCCTCTGGGGCCAACGTCCTGACTTTC
TRBV5-1	15	.	.	TRBJ2-3	CASSLVGVTTDTQYF	TGCGCCAGCAGCTTGGTAGGGGTTACCACAGATACGCAGTATTTT
TRBV11-3	15	.	TRBD1	TRBJ1-4	CASSLGQGEGEKLFF	TGTGCCAGCAGCTTGGGACAGGGGGAAGGTGAAAAACTGTTTTTT
TRBV24-1	16	.	.	TRBJ1-5	CATSDSRGGSNQPQHF	TGTGCCACCAGTGATTCCAGGGGAGGGAGCAATCAGCCCCAGCATTTT
TRBV10-1	15	.	TRBD1	TRBJ1-4	CASSARTGAYEKLFF	TGCGCCAGCAGTGCCCGGACAGGGGCTTATGAAAAACTGTTTTTT
TRBV2	13	.	.	TRBJ2-4	CASSDRVTDIQYF	TGTGCCAGCAGTGACAGGGTGACGGACATTCAGTACTTC
TRBV7-9	12	.	.	TRBJ1-2	CALGLPGGGYTF	TGTGCCTTGGGACTGCCCGGAGGTGGCTACACCTTC
TRBV27	17	.	.	TRBJ2-6	CASSFSGRASGANVLTF	TGTGCCAGCAGTTTTTCGGGCAGGGCCTCTGGGGCCAACGTCCTGACTTTC
TRBV27	17	.	TRBD1	TRBJ1-1	CASSLSPGQGGNTEAFF	TGTGCCAGCAGTTTATCACCGGGACAGGGGGGCAACACTGAAGCTTTCTTT
TRBV19	13	.	.	TRBJ1-5	CASSSGVNQPQHF	TGTGCCAGTAGTTCAGGGGTCAATCAGCCCCAGCATTTT
TRBV9	16	.	.	TRBJ2-1	CASSPGGGQTYNEQFF	TGTGCCAGCAGCCCCGGGGGTGGTCAAACCTACAATGAGCAGTTCTTC
TRBV20-1	8	.	.	TRBJ1-2	CSVSGYTF	TGCAGTGTCTCTGGCTACACCTTC
TRBV20-1	13	.	.	TRBJ2-5	CSASRGGRETQYF	TGCAGTGCTAGTCGCGGGGGCCGAGAGACCCAGTACTTC
TRBV5-1	12	once	.	TRBJ2-5	CASSPPGETQYF	TGCGCCAGCAGCCCGCCCGGGGAGACCCAGTACTTC
TRBV19	15	.	.	TRBJ1-1	CASSIGQNMNTEAFF	TGTGCCAGTAGTATAGGGCAGAACATGAACACTGAAGCTTTCTTT
TRBV7-9	19	few	TRBD1	TRBJ1-4	CASSRVPTGGTSANEKLFF	TGTGCCAGCAGCCGAGTCCCAACAGGGGGTACATCGGCTAATGAAAAACTGTTTTTT
TRBV15	17	.	.	TRBJ1-1	CATSRASSGGLRTEAFF	TGTGCCACCAGCAGAGCCAGCTCGGGGGGGTTGAGGACTGAAGCTTTCTTT
TRBV7-8	20	.	TRBD2	TRBJ2-1	CASSIRARDYPVSSYNEQFF	TGTGCCAGCAGCATACGCGCCCGGGACTATCCCGTCAGCTCCTACAATGAGCAGTTCTTC
TRBV6-6	13	.	.	TRBJ1-6	CANGGGYNSPLHF	TGTGCCAACGGGGGGGGCTATAATTCACCCCTCCACTTT
TRBV27	15	.	TRBD1	TRBJ2-5	CATAPHRGGWETQYF	TGTGCCACCGCGCCCCACAGAGGGGGCTGGGAGACCCAGTACTTC
TRBV5-1	12	.	.	TRBJ2-5	CASSFRQETQYF	TGCGCCAGCAGCTTTCGCCAAGAGACCCAGTACTTC
TRBV11-3	15	.	TRBD1	TRBJ2-2	CASSQDRANTGELFF	TGTGCCAGCAGCCAGGACAGGGCGAACACCGGGGAGCTGTTTTTT
TRBV5-1	15	.	.	TRBJ2-1	CASSYQGSSYNEQFF	TGCGCCAGCAGCTATCAGGGCAGCTCCTACAATGAGCAGTTCTTC
TRBV5-4	15	.	TRBD1	TRBJ2-1	CASSLGQGSYNEQFF	TGTGCCAGCAGCCTGGGACAGGGGTCCTACAATGAGCAGTTCTTC
TRBV19	14	.	TRBD1	TRBJ2-2	CASSKDRGPLELFF	TGTGCCAGTAGCAAGGACAGGGGCCCGTTAGAGCTGTTTTTT
TRBV5-6	15	.	TRBD1	TRBJ2-3	CASSFGTGGVDTQYF	TGTGCCAGCAGCTTTGGGACAGGGGGCGTAGATACGCAGTATTTT